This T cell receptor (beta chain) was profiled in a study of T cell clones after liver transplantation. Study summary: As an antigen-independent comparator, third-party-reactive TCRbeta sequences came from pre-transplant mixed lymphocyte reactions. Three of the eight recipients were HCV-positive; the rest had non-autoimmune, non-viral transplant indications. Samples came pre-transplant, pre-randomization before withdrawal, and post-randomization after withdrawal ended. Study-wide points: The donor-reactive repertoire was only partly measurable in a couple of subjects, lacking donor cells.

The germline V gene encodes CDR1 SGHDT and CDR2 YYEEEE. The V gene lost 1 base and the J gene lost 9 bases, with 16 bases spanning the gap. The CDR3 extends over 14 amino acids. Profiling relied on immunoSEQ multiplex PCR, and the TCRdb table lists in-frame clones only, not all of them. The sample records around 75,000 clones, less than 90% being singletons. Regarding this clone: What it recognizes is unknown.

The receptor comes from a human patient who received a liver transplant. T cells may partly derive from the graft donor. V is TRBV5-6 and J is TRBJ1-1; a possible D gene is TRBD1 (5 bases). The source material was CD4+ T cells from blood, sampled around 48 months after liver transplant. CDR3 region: CASSLWGEGDQAFF. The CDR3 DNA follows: TGTGCCAGCAGCTTGTGGGGGGAAGGGGATCAAGCTTTCTTT.